The TCR beta chain under discussion was sequenced for a study of blood T cell repertoires in COVID-19. The wider study: PBMCs, B-cell-depleted T cells, or T cells provided the cDNA or gDNA that made up the material.

Original analysis: Researchers report that nucleated cell counts were estimated from reference gene primer amplification. Assay: immunoSEQ multiplex PCR; the TCRdb copy retains only in-frame clones and omits some. V, J and clone size are those of that table, while D and trimming were read from the DNA. The table shows around 130,000 clones, with around 89% occurring only once. Germline-derived CDR1 and CDR2 are LNHDA and SQIVND (reference sequence). The CDR3 is 14 amino acids. The V gene end was trimmed by 0 bases and the J gene end by 7 bases; junction bases not matched to a gene: 2. The specimen sequenced was peripheral blood. The chain employs TRBV19 and TRBJ2-1; 8 bases line up with TRBD1. This clonotype was sampled from a man in his fifties or sixties with active or convalescent COVID-19. For the CDR3, the DNA is TGTGCCAGTAGTATAGACAGGGGGCAGAATGAGCAGTTCTTC. Residues: CASSIDRGQNEQFF.